The 22 T cell receptor beta chains listed next were all sequenced from one sample in a study of shared clonotypes between healthy human individuals. Only in-frame clones appear in the TCRdb table, and some are missing; sequencing was by immunoSEQ multiplex PCR. The sample contains around 700,000 clones, 72% of which appear only once. The material sequenced was memory CD4+ T cells sorted from blood. The subset was: CD45RA-negative fraction. These receptors were taken from a woman aged 25 to 39 in good health.

The chain carries TRBV5-5 and TRBJ2-7; TRBD1 agrees at 9 bases. CDR1 and CDR2 (germline): SGHKS, YYEKEE (reference sequence). Losses at the gene ends were 7 bases for V and 4 bases for J; bases not matched to a gene: 9. The CDR3 has 14 amino acids. The CDR3 nucleotides are TGTGCCAGCCTCACCGGGACAGGGAAATACGAGCAGTACTTC. Translating it yields CASLTGTGKYEQYF. The entire variable domain, with the rest obtained from reference TRBV5-5 and TRBJ2-7, is as follows: DAGVTQSPTHLIKTRGQQVTLRCSPISGHKSVSWYQQVLGQGPQFIFQYYEKEERGRGNFPDRFSARQFPNYSSELNVNALLLGDSALYLCASLTGTGKYEQYFGPGTRLTVT.

The chain combines TRBV7-8 with TRBJ2-6, with D uncertain. The CDR3 is 17 amino acids. The ends were cut back, 5 bases at V and 3 bases at J, with 17 bases in the middle. Germline CDR1 and CDR2: SGHVS and FQNEAQ. CDR3 coding DNA: TGTGCCAGCAGCGCCTTGGGTTTAGGACGTGGGGCCAACGTCCTGACTTTC. Protein product: CASSALGLGRGANVLTF.

Turning to this clone: A read error is possible here, since a much larger clone lies one base away. Distinct nucleotide sequences in the sample also encode this CDR3. The CDR3 reads CASSKDRSSYNEQFF. The CDR3 coding sequence is TGCGCCAGCAGCAAGGACCGCAGCTCCTACAATGAGCAGTTCTTC. The genes are TRBV5-1 and TRBJ2-1; D remains unclear. The CDR3 spans 15 residues. Germline V CDR1 and CDR2: SGHRS, YFSETQ. Trimming removed 4 bases at V and 0 bases at J, with 11 bases between. Filled out from reference TRBV5-1 and TRBJ2-1, the complete variable domain reads KAGVTQTPRYLIKTRGQQVTLSCSPISGHRSVSWYQQTPGQGLQFLFEYFSETQRNKGNFPGRFSGRQFSNSRSEMNVSTLELGDSALYLCASSKDRSSYNEQFFGPGTRLTVL.

The chain couples TRBV6-5 to TRBJ1-5; tentative D call: TRBD1 (6 bases). The CDR3 loop spans 15 amino acids. V lost 4 bases to trimming and J lost 3 bases, with 13 bases between them. Per germline, CDR1 MNHEY and CDR2 SVGAGI. CDR3 coding DNA: TGTGCCAGCAGTTCCAGGGCGGGGGCCAATCAGCCCCAGCATTTT. This codes for CASSSRAGANQPQHF.

Note on this clone: A much larger clone sits a single nucleotide away, making a read error possible. The identical CDR3 is also encoded by other nucleotide sequences in the sample. The chain links TRBV5-1 to TRBJ2-2; either TRBD1 or TRBD2 may supply D (5 bases each). The length of the CDR3 is 15 residues. In germline, CDR1 is SGHRS, CDR2 YFSETQ. Trimming took 4 bases from V and 1 from J, leaving 11 bases between them. The CDR3 DNA is TGCGCCAGCAGCCCAGGGACGGAGAACACCGGGGAGCTGTTTTTT. Translated, it gives CASSPGTENTGELFF.

This rearrangement joins TRBV2 to TRBJ2-1, with 13 nucleotides matching TRBD2. The CDR3 is 16 residues long. Germline V gene data show CDR1 as SNHLY and CDR2 as FYNNEI. V trimming: 5 bases; J trimming: 9 bases; junction bases outside the gene matches: 10. The CDR3 DNA sequence: TGTGCCAGCAGTCCTACTAGCGGGAGGGCCGCAGGTGAGCAGTTCTTC. Its protein is CASSPTSGRAAGEQFF.

The chain has TRBV28 and TRBJ1-5; 11 bases align to TRBD1. CDR1 and CDR2 (germline): MDHEN, SYDVKM. The trim removed 4 bases at V and 3 bases at J, leaving 5 bases unmatched. CDR3 length: 16 amino acids. The CDR3 sequence: CASSWGQGGDNQPQHF. CDR3 DNA sequence: TGTGCCAGCAGTTGGGGACAGGGGGGCGACAATCAGCCCCAGCATTTT.

Notes on this clone: At the DNA level, this CDR3 is encoded by other sequences in the same sample as well. V is TRBV5-4 and J is TRBJ1-3, with D possibly being TRBD1 (5 bases). Germline loops: CDR1 SGHNT, CDR2 YYREEE (reference sequence). V lost 0 bases and J 0 bases, leaving 10 bases between the germline ends. The CDR3 has 16 amino acids. The CDR3 nucleotides read TGTGCCAGCAGCTTGGGGGGACGGAGCTCTGGAAACACCATATATTTT. Residues: CASSLGGRSSGNTIYF. Full variable domain (outside the CDR3, taken from reference TRBV5-4 and TRBJ1-3): ETGVTQSPTHLIKTRGQQVTLRCSSQSGHNTVSWYQQALGQGPQFIFQYYREEENGRGNFPPRFSGLQFPNYSSELNVNALELDDSALYLCASSLGGRSSGNTIYFGEGSWLTVV.

The chain joins TRBV19 to TRBJ1-2; maybe TRBD1 (5 bases). The CDR3 totals 14 residues. With 3 bases removed from V and 1 base from J, the gap between germline ends came to 9 bases. The V gene's germline CDR1 is LNHDA and CDR2 SQIVND (reference sequence). The CDR3 loop is CASSMTDFNYGYTF. DNA for the CDR3: TGTGCCAGTAGTATGACAGATTTTAACTATGGCTACACCTTC.

The chain couples TRBV7-6 to TRBJ1-2; D may be TRBD1 (6 bases). CDR3 length: 17 residues. CDR1 SGHVS and CDR2 FNYEAQ come from the germline V gene. The V gene lost 1 base and the J gene lost 0 bases, with 15 bases spanning the gap. CDR3: CASSLGGGFGANYGYTF. CDR3 coding DNA: TGTGCCAGCAGCTTAGGAGGGGGATTTGGAGCTAACTATGGCTACACCTTC.

This clone was counted between two and nine times. J is TRBJ2-1 and V is TRBV18; 7 nucleotides match TRBD2. Germline CDR1 reads KGHSH; CDR2 reads LQKENI. V lost 3 bases and J lost 10; bases outside the gene matches: 9. The CDR3 runs to 14 residues. The CDR3, as DNA: TGTGCCAGCTCACCGGATGTTACGGGAGGAGAGCAGTTCTTC. This codes for CASSPDVTGGEQFF.

The genes are TRBV15 and TRBJ1-4, with D uncertain. Germline CDR1 and CDR2: LNHNV and YYDKDF (reference sequence). The CDR3 totals 12 residues. The V end lost 3 bases, the J end lost 7 bases, and 6 bases lay between the germline ends. Written as DNA, the CDR3 is TGTGCCACCAGCAGTGATACTGAAAAACTGTTTTTT. Translated, it gives CATSSDTEKLFF.

The chain carries TRBV10-1 and TRBJ1-5; 8 nucleotides match TRBD1. The V segment lost 0 bases and the J segment 0 bases; nucleotides outside the gene matches: 4. This CDR3 contains 17 residues. Germline V gives CDR1 WNHNN, CDR2 SYGVQD (reference sequence). The CDR3 DNA follows: TGCGCCAGCAGTGAGTCGGGCAGGGGGCTTAGCAATCAGCCCCAGCATTTT. Translated, it gives CASSESGRGLSNQPQHF.

The genes are TRBV6-1 and TRBJ2-7; D is unresolved. The CDR3 totals 14 residues. Germline V gene data show CDR1 as MNHNS and CDR2 as SASEGT. Deletions cut 3 bases from V and 4 bases from J, with 13 bases between. CDR3 residues: CASSEGSGRYEQYF. The CDR3 DNA is TGTGCCAGCAGTGAGGGGTCCGGGCGGTACGAGCAGTACTTC.

V usage is TRBV20-1 and J usage is TRBJ2-5; no definite D call. The CDR3 has 10 amino acids. Trimming removed 2 bases from V and 5 bases from J, with 3 bases in between. Germline CDR1 is DFQATT and CDR2 is SNEGSKA (reference sequence). As DNA, the CDR3 is TGCAGTGCTAGATCCGAGACCCAGTACTTC. This sequence encodes CSARSETQYF.

The chain uses TRBV19 and TRBJ2-1; D is tentatively TRBD1 or TRBD2 (5 bases each). Per germline, CDR1 LNHDA and CDR2 SQIVND (reference sequence). V lost 4 bases and J 12 bases, leaving 16 bases between the germline ends. CDR3 length equals 13 residues. DNA for the CDR3: TGTGCCAGTAGTACCACCGGGACCGCCGCGCAGTTCTTC. It specifies CASSTTGTAAQFF.

The sample holds a few counts of this clone. The J gene is TRBJ2-7, the V gene TRBV11-1, with D possibly matching TRBD2 (5 bases). CDR3 length: 14 residues. V lost 3 bases, J lost 2 bases, and 11 bases lay in between. Germline V gene lookup returns CDR1 SGHAT and CDR2 FQDESV (reference sequence). CDR3 in amino acids: CASSFSEGTYEQYF. CDR3 sequence (DNA): TGTGCCAGCAGCTTTTCCGAGGGAACCTACGAGCAGTACTTC.

In this sample, this clone turned up a few times. This rearrangement joins TRBV28 to TRBJ2-5, with D possibly being TRBD1 (7 bases). Deletions cut 8 bases from V and 7 bases from J, with 20 bases between. Germline-derived CDR1 and CDR2 are MDHEN and SYDVKM. The CDR3 is 14 residues long. The CDR3 protein is CASEGGQREVTQYF. The CDR3 coding sequence is TGTGCCAGCGAAGGGGGACAGAGGGAGGTGACCCAGTACTTC.

This clone was counted between two and nine times. CDR3 nucleotides: TGTGCCAGCAGCCCGGGACAGGGATCGCGGACTGAAGCTTTCTTT. Protein product: CASSPGQGSRTEAFF. The J gene is TRBJ1-1, the V gene TRBV7-9; 9 nucleotides agree with TRBD1. CDR1 and CDR2 (germline): SEHNR, FQNEAQ (reference sequence). J lost 5 bases, V lost 5 bases, and 9 bases had no gene match. The CDR3 length is 15 residues. The full variable domain, with the rest looked up from reference TRBV7-9 and TRBJ1-1, is DTGVSQNPRHKITKRGQNVTFRCDPISEHNRLYWYRQTLGQGPEFLTYFQNEAQLEKSRLLSDRFSAERPKGSFSTLEIQRTEQGDSAMYLCASSPGQGSRTEAFFGQGTRLTVV.

This chain's CDR3 is CATHPDRDEQYF. In DNA form, the CDR3 reads TGTGCCACCCACCCGGACAGGGACGAGCAGTACTTC. The J gene is TRBJ2-7, the V gene TRBV2, with TRBD1 matching 8 bases. CDR1 and CDR2 (germline): SNHLY, FYNNEI. This CDR3 has 12 residues. Trimming removed 10 bases from V and 5 bases from J; junction bases left unmatched: 7. The variable domain in full, completed from reference TRBV2 and TRBJ2-7, reads EPEVTQTPSHQVTQMGQEVILRCVPISNHLYFYWYRQILGQKVEFLVSFYNNEISEKSEIFDDQFSVERPDGSNFTLKIRSTKLEDSAMYFCATHPDRDEQYFGPGTRLTVT.

This sequence joins TRBV6-5 and TRBJ2-7; D unresolved. The CDR3 runs to 16 residues. With 2 bases removed from V and 0 bases from J, the gap between germline ends came to 14 bases. CDR1 is MNHEY and CDR2 is SVGAGI in the germline V gene. CDR3 DNA sequence: TGTGCCAGCAGTTACCCGGTAGGAGAAAGCTCCTACGAGCAGTACTTC. This gives the protein CASSYPVGESSYEQYF.

The J gene is TRBJ1-1, the V gene TRBV28; TRBD1 is a possible D gene (6 bases). V was cut by 4 bases and J by 4 bases, with 10 bases left in between. Germline CDR1 is MDHEN and CDR2 is SYDVKM. CDR3 length equals 13 residues. CDR3 in amino acids: CASSYRVLTEAFF. In DNA form, the CDR3 reads TGTGCCAGCAGTTACAGGGTGCTCACTGAAGCTTTCTTT.